This T cell receptor beta chain was obtained from a study of naive and memory T cell subsets. The beta constant-region primer was an equimolar mix of two oligonucleotides covering TRBC1 and TRBC2. MiXCR was run by TCRdb on the UMI-ligation and nested PCR reads, yielding one entry per CDR3 protein. The sample consists of 29,000 or so distinct CDR3 sequences, roughly 10% of them appearing once. Per germline, CDR1 DFQATT and CDR2 SNEGSKA (reference sequence). The CDR3 length is 16 residues. Trimming stripped 5 bases from V and 7 bases from J, with 24 bases between. The chain joins TRBV20-1 to TRBJ2-1; D is uncertain. This clonotype was sampled from a human donor in good health. What was sequenced was effector memory CD4+ T cells from blood. Subset: effector memory, CD45RA- CD27-. The CDR3 reads CSALRHGALYKNEQFF. DNA for the CDR3: TGCAGTGCTCTCCGGCACGGCGCGCTTTATAAGAATGAGCAGTTCTTC.